This T cell receptor (beta chain) was retrieved from a study of T cells in Graves' hyperthyroidism and ophthalmopathy (dated 2019 in TCRdb). Broadly, across the study: Peripheral blood samples were taken at initial diagnosis, before any treatment was given. TCR V-J signatures able to tell the groups apart were searched for in a discovery cohort of 90 to 100 patients, of whom around 42 had Graves' ophthalmopathy and 57 had stable Graves' hyperthyroidism. Prospective prediction of ophthalmopathy was tested in an independent validation cohort consisting of 18 hyperthyroidism patients and 15 or so patients who later progressed to ophthalmopathy. For training and testing, the 100 or so patients in the discovery cohort were randomly divided in a 7:3 ratio. In about 6 Graves' hyperthyroidism patients, the study also compared T-cell repertoires from thyroid tissue with T-cell repertoires from blood. After sampling, hyperthyroidism patients received methimazole starting at 30 mg daily, and ophthalmopathy patients received high-dose intravenous methylprednisolone. TCR Vbeta CDR3 sequencing of 135 peripheral blood samples (43 ophthalmopathy, approximately 80 hyperthyroidism and approximately 17 progressor patients) is reported in the paper. What the work shows at the level of the full study, not this receptor alone: A model built on a 13 V-J signature distinguished ophthalmopathy from stable hyperthyroidism, reaching about 89% sensitivity and 81.08% specificity in cross-validation and 80%/75% in testing. Most expanded thyroid clonotypes (frequency above 0.001) were also detected in blood, a finding suggesting that blood repertoires may reflect thyroid immune responses. In validation, the model predicted progression to ophthalmopathy with over 65% sensitivity and around 72% specificity, a median of 6.5 months before onset. No statistical method was used to fix the sample size in advance, and group allocation was not hidden from the investigators.

Hyperthyroidism patients were newly diagnosed, with disease duration under 2 months, and aged 18 to 65 years. Any patient with an uncontrolled infection, another autoimmune disease, pregnancy or lactation was excluded. Diagnoses relied on clinical symptoms, serum thyroxine and TRAb, thyroid ultrasound and orbital computed tomography. Blood from progressor patients was collected at the time of first diagnosis with hyperthyroidism, before any ophthalmopathy symptoms had appeared. PBMCs were separated from around 9.1 ml of fresh peripheral blood using Ficoll-Paque density gradient centrifugation. Progressor patients were initially diagnosed with Graves' hyperthyroidism and developed ophthalmopathy during follow-up. Trizol reagent was used to extract total RNA, and RNA quality was then checked on an Agilent 2100 Bioanalyzer. This clonotype came up many times. Its antigen is currently not known. No clone much larger than this one lies a single base away; base qualities are absent.

There are 13 amino acids in the CDR3, from cysteine to phenylalanine inclusive. This entry keeps only the CDR3 DNA: 39 bases, framed from base 1. V is reduced by 4 bases and J by 5 bases, leaving a spacing of 9 bases between them. From the germline V gene (reference sequence), CDR1 is LGHDT and CDR2 is YNNKEL. TCR beta CDR3 regions were amplified from RNA transcripts. A first-round RT-PCR of the TCR CDR3 used the HTBI primer set with the Qiagen OneStep RT-PCR kit. A second multiplex PCR round built the libraries, followed by size selection and purification. The libraries were sequenced on an Illumina HiSeq2000 using paired-end 100 bp reads. In the authors' own workflow: SOAPnuke was used to process the raw data, with reads discarded if the reads contained adapters or uncalled bases, had a mean Phred below 15, or lacked an exact constant-primer or identifier match. High-quality paired reads were merged using COPE v1.2.5, and each unique nucleotide sequence was defined as a clonotype. MiTCR v1.1 was used to align the clonotypes against IMGT TRBV, TRBD and TRBJ reference segments. Only V-J combinations with frequency above 0.0001, covering approximately 99% of repertoires, were analysed. A TCS score was defined as the ratio between F50 (clonal expansion) and ExV (chaos), using BLOSUM62-based TCRdist between CDR3 peptides within each V-J. Welch's t-statistics and random forest reduced 500 to 650 V-J features to roughly 13, which were used in a naive Bayes classifier (R e1071). The public reads were quality trimmed at Q25 with fastp and then assembled into clones with MiXCR by TCRdb, keeping productive beta chains. CDR3 protein duplicates are merged, each entry listing the most common genes and DNA. TCRdb's processing, not the authors' own work, is the source of the V and J calls. Present in this sample are 300,000 to 450,000 distinct CDR3 sequences, about a sixth of which were seen just once. 30% to 35% of the sample is in the top ten clones.

What was sequenced was blood. The TCR originated in a woman in her 30s with Graves' hyperthyroidism that later progressed to Graves' ophthalmopathy. This chain joins TRBV3-1 to TRBJ2-1, with the D call perhaps TRBD1 or TRBD2, each one matching 5 bases. CDR3 sequence: CASSPGPHNEQFF. At the DNA level, the sequence is TGTGCCAGCAGCCCGGGGCCCCACAATGAGCAGTTCTTC.